Listed below are T cell receptor beta chains from one sample, sequenced in a study of blood T cell repertoires in COVID-19. Sequenced by immunoSEQ multiplex PCR; TCRdb stores in-frame clones only, minus some. The sample holds about 110,000 clones, about 90% seen once. Specimen: peripheral blood. Receptor source: a human donor in a cohort sampled during active COVID-19. CDR3s include the opening cysteine and the closing phenylalanine or tryptophan. A D gene is named only where the DNA matches it firmly. Clone size is not always given. Where it is, it says once, few, many or a class for expanded clones.

j_call,v_call,d_call,cdr3_length,clone_size,cdr3_aa,cdr3_nt
TRBJ1-1,TRBV12-3/TRBV12-4,TRBD1,13,-,CASRGVDREEAFF,TGTGCCAGCAGGGGGGTGGACAGGGAGGAAGCTTTCTTT
TRBJ2-7,TRBV19,TRBD2,15,-,CASTPRGGRAGEQYF,TGTGCCAGTACCCCCCGGGGCGGGAGGGCCGGGGAGCAGTACTTC
TRBJ2-2,TRBV7-2,-,16,-,CASSLVGGANTGELFF,TGTGCCAGCAGCTTAGTTGGGGGCGCAAACACCGGGGAGCTGTTTTTT
TRBJ2-7,TRBV5-1,TRBD2,16,few,CASSLGGTSSSYEQYF,TGCGCCAGCAGCTTGGGTGGGACTAGCAGCTCCTACGAGCAGTACTTC
TRBJ2-1,TRBV5-4,-,15,-,CASSFTLSSYNEQFF,TGTGCCAGCAGCTTTACCCTCAGCTCCTACAATGAGCAGTTCTTC
TRBJ1-2,TRBV5-1,TRBD1,16,few,CASSRTGTGDDYGYTF,TGCGCCAGCAGCCGAACCGGGACAGGGGATGACTATGGCTACACCTTC
TRBJ2-3,TRBV7-2,TRBD1,14,-,CASSSRTGSHTQYF,TGTGCCAGCAGCTCCAGGACAGGTTCGCATACGCAGTATTTT
TRBJ2-7,TRBV24-1,TRBD1,16,-,CATSDPRTGGRDEQYF,TGTGCCACCAGTGATCCCCGGACAGGGGGTCGGGACGAGCAGTACTTC
TRBJ1-3,TRBV9,-,17,-,CASSPRWGQGSGNTIYF,TGTGCCAGCAGCCCGCGCTGGGGGCAGGGCTCTGGAAACACCATATATTTT
TRBJ1-1,TRBV5-1,-,16,-,CASSLVGIGMNTEAFF,TGCGCCAGCAGCTTGGTAGGGATCGGGATGAACACTGAAGCTTTCTTT
TRBJ1-4,TRBV14,TRBD1,15,-,CASSHRQGLGEKLFF,TGTGCCAGCAGCCACCGACAGGGCTTGGGGGAAAAACTGTTTTTT
TRBJ2-2,TRBV3-1/TRBV3-2,TRBD2,16,-,CASSRRLAGATGELFF,TGTGCCAGCAGCCGACGACTAGCGGGCGCCACCGGGGAGCTGTTTTTT
TRBJ1-5,TRBV27,-,13,-,CASSRDGRRAQHF,TGTGCCAGCAGTCGGGATGGGCGCAGAGCCCAGCATTTT